This T cell receptor (beta chain) was identified during a study of T cells after yellow fever vaccination. The sample holds a few counts of this clonotype. With V trimmed by 2 bases and J by 2 bases, 7 bases remained unmatched. From germline, CDR1 is MDHEN and CDR2 SYDVKM. CDR3 length: 16 residues. TCRdb itself ran the 5' RACE reads through MiXCR, one entry per CDR3 protein. The sample shows 150,000 to 200,000 distinct CDR3 sequences, roughly 9.6% of them seen only once. This clonotype was obtained from a man younger than 35 who received the YFV17D yellow fever vaccine. The sequenced sample was CD8+ T cells sorted from PBMCs, obtained 15 days after the yellow fever booster vaccination. The V call is TRBV28, the J call TRBJ2-3; TRBD2 matches 7 bases. The CDR3 protein is CASSLRGGGNTDTQYF. The CDR3 DNA reads as TGTGCCAGCAGTTTACGGGGCGGGGGTAACACAGATACGCAGTATTTT.